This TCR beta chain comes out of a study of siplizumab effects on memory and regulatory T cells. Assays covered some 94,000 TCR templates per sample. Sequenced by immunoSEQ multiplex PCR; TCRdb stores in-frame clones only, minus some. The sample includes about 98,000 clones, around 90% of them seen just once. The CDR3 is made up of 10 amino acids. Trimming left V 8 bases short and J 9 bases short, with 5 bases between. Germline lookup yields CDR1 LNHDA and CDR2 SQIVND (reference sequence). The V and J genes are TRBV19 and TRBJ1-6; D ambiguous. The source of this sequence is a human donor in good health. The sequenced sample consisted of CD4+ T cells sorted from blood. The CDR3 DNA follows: TGTGCCAGTGGAATTTCACCCCTCCACTTT. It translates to CASGISPLHF.